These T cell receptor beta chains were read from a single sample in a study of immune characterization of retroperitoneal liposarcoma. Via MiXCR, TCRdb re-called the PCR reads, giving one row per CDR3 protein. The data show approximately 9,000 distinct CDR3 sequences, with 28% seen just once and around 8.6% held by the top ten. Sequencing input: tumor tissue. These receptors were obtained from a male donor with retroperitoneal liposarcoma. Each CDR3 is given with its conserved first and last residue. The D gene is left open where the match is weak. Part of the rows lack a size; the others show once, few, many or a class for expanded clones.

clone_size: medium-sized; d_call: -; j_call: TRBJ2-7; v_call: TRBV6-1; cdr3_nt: TGTGCCAGCTCGAGGGTAAATGAGCAGTACTTC; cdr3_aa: CASSRVNEQYF
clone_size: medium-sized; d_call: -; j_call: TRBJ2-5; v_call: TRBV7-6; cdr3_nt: TGTGCCAGCAGCTTAGATCATCTGAGCGGAAGGACCCAGTACTTC; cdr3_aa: CASSLDHLSGRTQYF
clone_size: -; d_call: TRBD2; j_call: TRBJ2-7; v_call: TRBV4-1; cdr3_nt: TGCGCCAGCAGCAAAGAGAGCGGGAGGGCCGTTGAGCAGTACTTC; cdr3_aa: CASSKESGRAVEQYF
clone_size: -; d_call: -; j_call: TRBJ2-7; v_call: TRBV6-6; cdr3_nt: TGTGCCAGCAGGAACTCGCGCTACGAGCAGTACTTC; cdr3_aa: CASRNSRYEQYF
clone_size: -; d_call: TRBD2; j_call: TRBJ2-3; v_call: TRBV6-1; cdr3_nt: TGTGCCAGCAGCCAACTGGGGGGGACAGATACGCAGTATTTT; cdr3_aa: CASSQLGGTDTQYF
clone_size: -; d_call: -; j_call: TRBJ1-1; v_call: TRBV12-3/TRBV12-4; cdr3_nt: TGTGCCAGCAGCTCGGGTCCGAACACTGAAGCTTTCTTT; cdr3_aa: CASSSGPNTEAFF
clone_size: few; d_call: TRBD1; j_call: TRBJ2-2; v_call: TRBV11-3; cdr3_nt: TGTGCCAGCAGCCGAGGACAGGGGGCGAGACGGGGGACCGGGGAGCTGTTTTTT; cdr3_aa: CASSRGQGARRGTGELFF
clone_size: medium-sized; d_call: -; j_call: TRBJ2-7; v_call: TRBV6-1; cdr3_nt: TGTGCCAGCGTCTCTGGACAGATGAACGACGAGCAGTACTTC; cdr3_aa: CASVSGQMNDEQYF
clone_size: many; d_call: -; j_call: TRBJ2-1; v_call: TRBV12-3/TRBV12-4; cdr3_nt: TGTGCCAGCAGTTTAGAAGGAGCGGAGCAGTTCTTC; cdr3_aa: CASSLEGAEQFF
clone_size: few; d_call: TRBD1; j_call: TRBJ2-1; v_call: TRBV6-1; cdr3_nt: TGTGCCAGCAGTTTCCGGGACAGAAAAAACATTCAGTTCTTC; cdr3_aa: CASSFRDRKNIQFF
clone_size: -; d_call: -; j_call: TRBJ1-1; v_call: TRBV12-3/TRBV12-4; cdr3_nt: TGTGCCAGCAGTTTCCCGACAGGGAACACTGAAGCTTTCTTT; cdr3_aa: CASSFPTGNTEAFF
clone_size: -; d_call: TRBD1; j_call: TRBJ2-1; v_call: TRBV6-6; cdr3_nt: TGTGCCAGCATGTCGACAGGGGGTCTCTACGAGCAGTTCTTC; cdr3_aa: CASMSTGGLYEQFF
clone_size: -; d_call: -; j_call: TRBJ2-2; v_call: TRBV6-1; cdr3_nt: TGTGCCAGCAGTGAGGCGGAAACCGGGGAGCTGTTTTTT; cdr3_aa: CASSEAETGELFF
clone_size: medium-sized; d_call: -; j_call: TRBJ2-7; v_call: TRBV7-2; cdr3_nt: TGTGCCAGCAGCTTAGAATATACCTCCTACAATGAGCAGTACTTC; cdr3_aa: CASSLEYTSYNEQYF
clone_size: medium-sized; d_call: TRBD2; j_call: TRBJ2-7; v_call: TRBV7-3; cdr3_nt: TGTGCCAGCAGTTCACCGGGACTAGCGATCAATGAGCAGTACTTC; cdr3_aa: CASSSPGLAINEQYF
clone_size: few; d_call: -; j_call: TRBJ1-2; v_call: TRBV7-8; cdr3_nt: TGTGCCAGCAGCCATCCCAGGGAAGTTCTATATGGCTACACCTTC; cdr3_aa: CASSHPREVLYGYTF
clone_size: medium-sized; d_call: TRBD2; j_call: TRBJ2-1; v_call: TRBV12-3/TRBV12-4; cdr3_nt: TGTGCCAGCAAAGCGGGAGCCCAAGAGACCCAGTTCTTC; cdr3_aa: CASKAGAQETQFF
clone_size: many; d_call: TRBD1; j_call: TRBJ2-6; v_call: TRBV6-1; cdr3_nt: TGTGCCAGCAGTGCCGGGACAGGGGGTTCTGGGGCCAACGTCCTGACTTTC; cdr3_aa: CASSAGTGGSGANVLTF
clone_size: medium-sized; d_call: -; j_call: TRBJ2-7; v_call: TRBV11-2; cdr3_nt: TGTGCCAGCAGCTCCGTGTGGGGGAGCTCCTACGAGCAGTACTTC; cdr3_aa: CASSSVWGSSYEQYF
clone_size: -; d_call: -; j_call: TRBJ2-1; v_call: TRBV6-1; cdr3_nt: TGTGCCAGCAGTGACCCTAGTATGGGTGAGCAGTTCTTC; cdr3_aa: CASSDPSMGEQFF
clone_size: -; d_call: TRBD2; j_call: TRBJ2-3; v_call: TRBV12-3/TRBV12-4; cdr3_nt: TGTGCCAGCAGTTTTGGACTAGCGATATTTAAACCTGGCACAGATACGCAGTATTTT; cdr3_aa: CASSFGLAIFKPGTDTQYF
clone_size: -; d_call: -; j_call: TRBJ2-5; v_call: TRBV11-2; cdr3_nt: TGTGCCAGCAGCCCGGGCTGGGGAAGTCAAGAGACCCAGTACTTC; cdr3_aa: CASSPGWGSQETQYF
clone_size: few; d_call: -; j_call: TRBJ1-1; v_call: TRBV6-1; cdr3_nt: TGTGCCAGCAGAAATAGGAACACTGAAGCTTTCTTT; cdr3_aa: CASRNRNTEAFF
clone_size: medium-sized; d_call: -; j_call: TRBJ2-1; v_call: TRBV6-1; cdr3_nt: TGTGCCAGCGGCCCGGCTGGGGAGCTACCGTTCTTC; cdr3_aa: CASGPAGELPFF
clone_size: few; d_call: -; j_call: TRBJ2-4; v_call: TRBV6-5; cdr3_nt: TGTGCCAGCAGTTACCGGACGGGGCTCTCTGAGCAGTACTTC; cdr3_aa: CASSYRTGLSEQYF
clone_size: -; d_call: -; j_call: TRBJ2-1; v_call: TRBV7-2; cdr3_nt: TGTGCCAGCAGCTTACTAGGACAGCTCGAGCAGTTCTTC; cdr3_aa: CASSLLGQLEQFF
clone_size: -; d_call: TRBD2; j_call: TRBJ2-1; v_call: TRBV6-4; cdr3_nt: TGTGCCAGCAGTAGTAGCGGGGGGGCTGGCTACAATGAGCAGTTCTTC; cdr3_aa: CASSSSGGAGYNEQFF
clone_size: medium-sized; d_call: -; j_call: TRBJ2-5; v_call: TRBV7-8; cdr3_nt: TGTGCCAGCAGCTTAGACGGGCCTGAGCAGTACTTC; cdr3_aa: CASSLDGPEQYF
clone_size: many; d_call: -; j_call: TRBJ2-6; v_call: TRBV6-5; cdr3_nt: TGTGCCAGCAGTTACTCCCTCAACTCTGGGGCCAACGTCCTGACTTTC; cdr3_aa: CASSYSLNSGANVLTF
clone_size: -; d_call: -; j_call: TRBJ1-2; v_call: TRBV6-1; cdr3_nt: TGTGCCAGCAGTGAAGCGCTTGAGTCCTTATATGGCTACACCTTC; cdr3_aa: CASSEALESLYGYTF
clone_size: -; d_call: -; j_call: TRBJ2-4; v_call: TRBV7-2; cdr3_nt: TGTGCCAGCAGCTTGGCCCCATGGCAGGGAAAGAGGGGTTTAGCCAAAAACATTCAGTACTTC; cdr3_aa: CASSLAPWQGKRGLAKNIQYF
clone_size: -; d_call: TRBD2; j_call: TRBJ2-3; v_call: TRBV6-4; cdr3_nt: TGTGCCAGCGAACCGACTAGCGGGAGTACAGATACGCAGTATTTT; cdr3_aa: CASEPTSGSTDTQYF
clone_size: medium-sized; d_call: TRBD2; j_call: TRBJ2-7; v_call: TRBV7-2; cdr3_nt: TGTGCCAGCAGCTTAGGTAGCGGGAGAACGAATGAGCAGTACTTC; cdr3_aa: CASSLGSGRTNEQYF
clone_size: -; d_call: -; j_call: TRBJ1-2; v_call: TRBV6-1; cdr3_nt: TGTGCCAGCAGTGAACAGTATAGCTATGGCTACACCTTC; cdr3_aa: CASSEQYSYGYTF
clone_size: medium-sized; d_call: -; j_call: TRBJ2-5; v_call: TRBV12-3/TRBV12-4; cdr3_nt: TGTGCCAGCAGTTTAGCCCCCGGGGCCGGTGGAGAGACCCAGTACTTC; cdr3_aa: CASSLAPGAGGETQYF
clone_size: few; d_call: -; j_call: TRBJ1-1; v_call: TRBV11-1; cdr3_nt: TGTGCCAGCAGCACTAGGACAAGAATGAACACTGAAGCTTTCTTT; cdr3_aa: CASSTRTRMNTEAFF
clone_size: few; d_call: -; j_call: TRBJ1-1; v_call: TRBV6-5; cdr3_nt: TGTGCCAGCAGCCAAATGAACACTGAAGCTTTCTTT; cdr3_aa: CASSQMNTEAFF
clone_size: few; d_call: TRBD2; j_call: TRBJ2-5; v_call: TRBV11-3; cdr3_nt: TGTGCCAGCAGCTTAAGGGCTAGCGGGCAAGAGACCCAGTACTTC; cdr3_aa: CASSLRASGQETQYF
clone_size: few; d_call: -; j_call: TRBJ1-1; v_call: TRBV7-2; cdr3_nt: TGTGCCAGCAGCCAACTGCGGAACACTGAAGCTTTCTTT; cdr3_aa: CASSQLRNTEAFF
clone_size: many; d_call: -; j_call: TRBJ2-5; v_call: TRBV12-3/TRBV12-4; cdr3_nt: TGTGCCAGCAGTTTAGGGGAGACCCAGTACTTC; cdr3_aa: CASSLGETQYF
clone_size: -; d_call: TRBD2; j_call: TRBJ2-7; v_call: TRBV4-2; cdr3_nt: TGTGCCAGCAGCCAAAATACGGGACTAGCGACCGAGCAGTACTTC; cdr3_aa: CASSQNTGLATEQYF
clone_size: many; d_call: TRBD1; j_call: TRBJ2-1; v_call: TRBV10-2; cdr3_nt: TGCGCCAGCAGTTTCCCCGGGACAGCCTACAATGAGCAGTTCTTC; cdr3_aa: CASSFPGTAYNEQFF
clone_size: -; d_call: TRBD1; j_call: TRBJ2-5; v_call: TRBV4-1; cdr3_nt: TGCGCCAGCAGCGTAACGACCGGGACAGGGCTTCGACTAGCTGCCTACAATGAGCAGTACTTC; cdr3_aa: CASSVTTGTGLRLAAYNEQYF
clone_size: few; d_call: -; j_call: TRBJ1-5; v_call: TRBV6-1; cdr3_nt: TGTGCCAGCACCAACGACGGGTGGGGCAATCAGCCCCAGCATTTT; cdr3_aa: CASTNDGWGNQPQHF
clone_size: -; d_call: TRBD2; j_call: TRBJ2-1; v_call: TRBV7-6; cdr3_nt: TGTGCCAGCAACCTAGCGGGAGGGCAAGATGAGCAGTTCTTC; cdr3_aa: CASNLAGGQDEQFF
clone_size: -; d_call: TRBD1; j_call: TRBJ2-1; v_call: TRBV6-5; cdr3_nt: TGTGCCAGCAGTTGGAGGGACAGGGCCTCAAATGAGCAGTTCTTC; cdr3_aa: CASSWRDRASNEQFF